This TCR beta chain emerged from a study of T cells in Graves' hyperthyroidism and ophthalmopathy. The CDR3 runs 15 residues. Trimming removed 6 bases at V and 1 base at J, with 15 bases between. Per germline, CDR1 KGHSH and CDR2 LQKENI. This clonotype showed up many times. RNA transcripts provided the source from which TCR beta CDR3 regions were amplified. The HTBI set primed first-round TCR CDR3 RT-PCR. In TCRdb, the multiplex PCR reads were re-called with MiXCR into one record per CDR3 protein. This sample yields about 570,000 distinct CDR3 sequences, of which 14% are seen a single time; roughly 13% belongs to the top ten.

This clonotype was obtained from a woman in her forties with Graves' hyperthyroidism. What was sequenced was blood. The chain couples TRBV18 to TRBJ1-1, with D possibly TRBD1 on 5 matching bases. This chain's CDR3 is CASSVGGTSNTEAFF. As DNA, the CDR3 is TGTGCCAGCTCCGTAGGTGGGACCTCGAACACTGAAGCTTTCTTT.